A single sample is the source of the 15 T cell receptor beta chains below, sequenced in a study of cytomegalovirus exposure and HLA in healthy donors. The primer mix had 60 Vbeta and 13 Jbeta primers. Only in-frame clones appear in the TCRdb table, and some are missing; sequencing was by immunoSEQ multiplex PCR. This sample lists about 170,000 clones; its ten largest clones have 0.79%. The specimen was PBMCs. The receptor source for this set is a young woman in good health and CMV-seropositive.

This rearrangement joins TRBV19 to TRBJ1-3; D uncertain. Germline V gives CDR1 LNHDA, CDR2 SQIVND (reference sequence). The CDR3 is 13 amino acids. V lost 5 bases to trimming and J lost 2 bases, with 7 bases between them. The CDR3 spells CASSLSAGNTIYF. The CDR3, as DNA: TGTGCCAGTAGTCTGTCAGCTGGAAACACCATATATTTT.

The chain recombines TRBV20-1 with TRBJ2-3, with TRBD2 matching 8 bases. Germline-derived CDR1 and CDR2 are DFQATT and SNEGSKA (reference sequence). V lost 6 bases, J lost 11 bases, and 7 bases stayed unmatched. The CDR3 extends over 11 amino acids. The CDR3 loop is CSAQTGGRQYF. CDR3 coding DNA: TGCAGTGCCCAGACGGGGGGGAGGCAGTATTTT.

The genes are TRBV10-3 and TRBJ1-4; D possibly corresponds to TRBD1 (6 bases). CDR1 is ENHRY, CDR2 SYGVKD, per germline. The V and J ends lost 9 bases and 6 bases respectively, with 11 bases between them. The CDR3 runs to 12 residues. The CDR3 DNA reads TGTGCCATTTCTTCAGGGGATGAAAAACTGTTTTTT. It encodes CAISSGDEKLFF.

The DNA of the CDR3 is TGTGCCACCAGCAGAGATCGACTCGCGGTCGGGGAGCTGTTTTTT. This encodes CATSRDRLAVGELFF. This rearrangement joins TRBV15 to TRBJ2-2; the D is unclear. V gave up 0 bases and J gave up 7 bases, with 12 bases separating them. The CDR3 sequence is 15 residues long. The germline gives CDR1 LNHNV, CDR2 YYDKDF (reference sequence).

The chain joins TRBV7-9 to TRBJ1-1, with a possible D match to TRBD1 (6 bases). Germline V gene lookup returns CDR1 SEHNR and CDR2 FQNEAQ (reference sequence). This CDR3 has 17 amino acids. V was pared by 2 bases and J by 3 bases, with 19 bases between. CDR3 bases: TGTGCCAGCAGCTTACCGAGGACAGAAGGGTTCGACACTGAAGCTTTCTTT. The encoded protein is CASSLPRTEGFDTEAFF.

This chain connects TRBV30 to TRBJ2-7; possibly TRBD1 for D (6 bases). Germline values: CDR1 GTSNPN, CDR2 SVGIG (reference sequence). CDR3 size: 13 residues. The V end lost 7 bases, the J end lost 1 base, and 14 bases lay between the germline ends. CDR3 coding DNA: TGTGCCTACCAGGGGCAGCTATCCTACGAGCAGTACTTC. It codes for CAYQGQLSYEQYF.

This chain connects TRBV4-1 to TRBJ2-5; 9 positions match TRBD2. The CDR3 is 15 amino acids. CDR1 and CDR2 from the germline V gene are MGHRA and YSYEKL. V was pared by 3 bases and J by 4 bases, with 6 bases of the junction left unmatched. CDR3 sequence (DNA): TGCGCCAGCAGCCAGGCCGGGACTAGCAGAGAGACCCAGTACTTC. Translating gives CASSQAGTSRETQYF.

V and J are TRBV19 and TRBJ2-7, with 9 bases lining up with TRBD1. This CDR3 has 16 amino acids. Germline V lookup: CDR1 LNHDA, CDR2 SQIVND (reference sequence). The V segment lost 2 bases and the J segment 6 bases; nucleotides outside the gene matches: 11. The CDR3 region is CASSIKGGTGPLEQYF. The CDR3 DNA reads TGTGCCAGTAGTATAAAGGGCGGGACAGGGCCTCTCGAGCAGTACTTC.

The chain links TRBV11-2 to TRBJ1-6; weak D call: TRBD1 (5 bases). Germline CDR1 and CDR2: SGHAT and FQNNGV. This CDR3 has 15 amino acids. With 0 bases removed from V and 7 bases from J, the gap between germline ends came to 10 bases. The DNA for the CDR3 is TGTGCCAGCAGCTTAGAGGACGGGGGGAATTCACCCCTCCACTTT. Protein: CASSLEDGGNSPLHF.

The chain combines TRBV7-6 with TRBJ2-1, with 11 nucleotides matching TRBD2. Germline V gene lookup returns CDR1 SGHVS and CDR2 FNYEAQ. This CDR3 is built from 13 residues. The ends lost 5 bases at V and 8 bases at J; junction bases unmatched: 2. This CDR3 reads CASSQLAGDEQFF. The CDR3, as DNA: TGTGCCAGCAGCCAACTAGCGGGAGATGAGCAGTTCTTC.

The CDR3 sequence is CASSKREFNEQYF. CDR3 DNA sequence: TGTGCCAGCAGTAAGCGGGAGTTTAACGAGCAGTACTTC. The J gene is TRBJ2-7, the V gene TRBV2, with 8 bases matching TRBD2. Germline CDR1 and CDR2: SNHLY and FYNNEI. The CDR3 covers 13 residues. Trimming took 5 bases from V and 5 from J; bases not matched to a gene: 5.

The chain has TRBV9 and TRBJ2-1, with TRBD2 identical over 10 bases. The CDR3 extends over 17 amino acids. The ends lost 0 bases at V and 8 bases at J; junction bases unmatched: 11. The V gene's germline CDR1 is SGDLS and CDR2 YYNGEE. CDR3 coding DNA: TGTGCCAGCAGCGTAGATCCTAGCGGGAGTATGGGCCATGAGCAGTTCTTC. This sequence encodes CASSVDPSGSMGHEQFF.

The V gene is TRBV10-1, the J gene TRBJ2-7; 7 positions match TRBD2. V gave up 8 bases and J gave up 0 bases; unmatched junction bases: 10. This CDR3 has 15 amino acids. Germline V gene sequence: CDR1 WNHNN, CDR2 SYGVQD (reference sequence). This CDR3 reads CASGEGRAFSYEQYF. The CDR3 DNA is TGCGCCAGCGGCGAGGGGAGGGCCTTCTCCTACGAGCAGTACTTC.

V is TRBV7-8 and J is TRBJ2-2; possible D gene TRBD2, 5 bases. The CDR3 sequence is 13 residues long. Trimming took off 10 bases at V and 5 bases at J, with 14 bases between the two ends. CDR1 is SGHVS and CDR2 is FQNEAQ in the germline V gene. The DNA of the CDR3 is TGTGCCACGCGGGCCCCGGGGACCGGGGAGCTGTTTTTT. Amino acid sequence: CATRAPGTGELFF.

This chain connects TRBV10-2 to TRBJ1-1; TRBD1 aligns across 7 bases. Germline V gene sequence: CDR1 WSHSY, CDR2 SAAADI. The CDR3 is 15 residues long. The V gene end was trimmed by 0 bases and the J gene end by 2 bases; junction bases not matched to a gene: 3. This CDR3 is CASSESRQGNTEAFF. In DNA, the CDR3 is TGCGCCAGCAGTGAGTCGAGACAGGGAAACACTGAAGCTTTCTTT.